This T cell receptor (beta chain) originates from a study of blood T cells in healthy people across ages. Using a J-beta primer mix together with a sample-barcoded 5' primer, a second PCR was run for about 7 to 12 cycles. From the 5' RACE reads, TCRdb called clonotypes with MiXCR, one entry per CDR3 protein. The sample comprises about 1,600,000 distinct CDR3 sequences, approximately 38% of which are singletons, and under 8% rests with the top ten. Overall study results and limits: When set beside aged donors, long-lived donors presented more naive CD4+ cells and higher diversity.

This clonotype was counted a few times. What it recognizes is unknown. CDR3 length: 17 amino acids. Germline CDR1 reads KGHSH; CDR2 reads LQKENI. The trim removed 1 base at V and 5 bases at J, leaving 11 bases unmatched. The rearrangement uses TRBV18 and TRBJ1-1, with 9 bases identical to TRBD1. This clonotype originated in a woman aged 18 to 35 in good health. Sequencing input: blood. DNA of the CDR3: TGTGCCAGCTCACCACAGCGGGACAGGGCGTTTGTAACTGAAGCTTTCTTT. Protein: CASSPQRDRAFVTEAFF.